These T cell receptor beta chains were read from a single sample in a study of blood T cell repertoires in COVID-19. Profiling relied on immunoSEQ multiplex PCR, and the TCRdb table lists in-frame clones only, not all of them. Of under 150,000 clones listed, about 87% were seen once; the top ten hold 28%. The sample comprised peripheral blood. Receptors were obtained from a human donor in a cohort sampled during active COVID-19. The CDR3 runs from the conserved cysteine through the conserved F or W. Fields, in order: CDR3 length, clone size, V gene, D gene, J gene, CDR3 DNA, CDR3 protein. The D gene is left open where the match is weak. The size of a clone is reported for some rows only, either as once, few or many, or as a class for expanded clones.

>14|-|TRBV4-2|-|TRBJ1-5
TGTGCCAGCAGCCAAGGGGGGGATCATCAGCCCCAGCATTTT
CASSQGGDHQPQHF
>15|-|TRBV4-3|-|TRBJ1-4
TGCGCCAGCAGCCAATTTAACAGGCCTAATGAAAAACTGTTTTTT
CASSQFNRPNEKLFF
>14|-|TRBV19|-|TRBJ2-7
TGTGCCAGTAGTATAGACTACCGAAGTGGTGAGCAGTACTTC
CASSIDYRSGEQYF
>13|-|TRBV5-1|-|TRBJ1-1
TGCGCCAGCAGCTTGGAGAGGGACACTGAAGCTTTCTTT
CASSLERDTEAFF
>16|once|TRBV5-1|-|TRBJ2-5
TGCGCCAGCAGCTTGAGGCAGGGGCAGTTTCAAGAGACCCAGTACTTC
CASSLRQGQFQETQYF
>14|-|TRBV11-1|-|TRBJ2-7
TGTGCCAGCAGCTCAGACGGGAGCTCCTACGAGCAGTACTTC
CASSSDGSSYEQYF
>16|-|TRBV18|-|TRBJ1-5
TGTGCCAGCTCACCCCCACCAGGGAATAGCAATCAGCCCCAGCATTTT
CASSPPPGNSNQPQHF
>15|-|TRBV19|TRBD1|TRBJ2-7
TGTGCCAGTAGAAGCCCGGCAGGGGGATCCTACGAGCAGTACTTC
CASRSPAGGSYEQYF
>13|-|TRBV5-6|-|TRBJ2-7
TGTGCCAGCAGCTTTGGACGGGGATACGAGCAGTACTTC
CASSFGRGYEQYF
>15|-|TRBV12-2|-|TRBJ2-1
TGTGCAAGTCGCTCTCAACTAGCGGGGGGCAATGAGCAGTTCTTC
CASRSQLAGGNEQFF
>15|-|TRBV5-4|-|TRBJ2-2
TGTGCCAGCAGCTTGGACCAGTCGAACACCGGGGAGCTGTTTTTT
CASSLDQSNTGELFF